This TCR beta chain stems from a study of cytomegalovirus exposure and HLA in healthy donors. The V segment lost 5 bases and the J segment 0 bases; nucleotides outside the gene matches: 4. Germline CDR1 and CDR2: SGHVS and FQNEAQ. The CDR3 is 15 amino acids. Broader study findings: In vitro work confirmed that a few CMV-associated chains recognize CMV antigens.

Generated by immunoSEQ multiplex PCR, the TCRdb table keeps only in-frame clones and is missing some. The sample has about 360,000 clones, 86% seen once; the top ten hold 0.8% to 0.85%. As concerns this clone: Its antigen is not known.

This TCR was sampled from a young woman in good health and CMV-seronegative. Specimen: PBMCs. V usage is TRBV7-8 and J usage is TRBJ2-7; TRBD2 matches at 10 bases. The CDR3 DNA is TGTGCCAGCAGCCCTAGCGGGGGCCCCTCCTACGAGCAGTACTTC. It codes for CASSPSGGPSYEQYF. The variable domain in full, with the rest retrieved from reference TRBV7-8 and TRBJ2-7, is GAGVSQSPRYKVAKRGQDVALRCDPISGHVSLFWYQQALGQGPEFLTYFQNEAQLDKSGLPSDRFFAERPEGSVSTLKIQRTQQEDSAVYLCASSPSGGPSYEQYFGPGTRLTVT.